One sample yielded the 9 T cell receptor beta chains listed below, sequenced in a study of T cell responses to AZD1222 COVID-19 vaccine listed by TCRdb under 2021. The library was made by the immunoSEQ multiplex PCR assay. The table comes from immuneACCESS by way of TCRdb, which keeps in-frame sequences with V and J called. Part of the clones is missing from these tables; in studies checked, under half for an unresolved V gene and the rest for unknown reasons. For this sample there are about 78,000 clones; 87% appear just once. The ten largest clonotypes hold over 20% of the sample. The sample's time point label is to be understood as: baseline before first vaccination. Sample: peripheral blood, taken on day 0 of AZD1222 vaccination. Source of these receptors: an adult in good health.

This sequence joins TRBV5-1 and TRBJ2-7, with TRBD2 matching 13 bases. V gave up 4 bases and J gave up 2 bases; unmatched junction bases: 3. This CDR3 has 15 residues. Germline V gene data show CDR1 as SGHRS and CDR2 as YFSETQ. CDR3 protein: CASSLGTSGTYEQYF. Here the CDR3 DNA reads TGCGCCAGCAGCCTCGGGACTAGCGGGACCTACGAGCAGTACTTC. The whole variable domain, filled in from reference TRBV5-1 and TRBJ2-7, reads KAGVTQTPRYLIKTRGQQVTLSCSPISGHRSVSWYQQTPGQGLQFLFEYFSETQRNKGNFPGRFSGRQFSNSRSEMNVSTLELGDSALYLCASSLGTSGTYEQYFGPGTRLTVT.

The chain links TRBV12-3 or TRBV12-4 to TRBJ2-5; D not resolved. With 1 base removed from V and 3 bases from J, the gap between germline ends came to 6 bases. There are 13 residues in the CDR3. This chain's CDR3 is CASSLGLKETQYF. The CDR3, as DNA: TGTGCCAGCAGTTTAGGGCTAAAAGAGACCCAGTACTTC.

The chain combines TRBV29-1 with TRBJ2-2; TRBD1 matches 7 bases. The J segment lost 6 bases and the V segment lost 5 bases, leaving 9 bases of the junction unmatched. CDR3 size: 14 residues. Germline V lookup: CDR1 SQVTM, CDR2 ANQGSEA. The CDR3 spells CSVRDSRSAGELFF. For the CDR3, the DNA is TGCAGCGTTCGGGACAGCCGTAGCGCCGGGGAGCTGTTTTTT.

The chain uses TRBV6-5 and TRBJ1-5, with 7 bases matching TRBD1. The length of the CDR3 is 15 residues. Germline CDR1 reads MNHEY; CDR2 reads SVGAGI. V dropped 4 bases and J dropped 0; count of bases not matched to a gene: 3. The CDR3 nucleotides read TGTGCCAGCAGTTGGGACAGTCTTAGCAATCAGCCCCAGCATTTT. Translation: CASSWDSLSNQPQHF.

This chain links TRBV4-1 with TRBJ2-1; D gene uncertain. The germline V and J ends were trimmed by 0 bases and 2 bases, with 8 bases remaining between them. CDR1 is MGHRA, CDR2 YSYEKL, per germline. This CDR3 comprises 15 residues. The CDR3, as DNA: TGCGCCAGCAGCCAAGATGTGGGAACCTACAATGAGCAGTTCTTC. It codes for CASSQDVGTYNEQFF.

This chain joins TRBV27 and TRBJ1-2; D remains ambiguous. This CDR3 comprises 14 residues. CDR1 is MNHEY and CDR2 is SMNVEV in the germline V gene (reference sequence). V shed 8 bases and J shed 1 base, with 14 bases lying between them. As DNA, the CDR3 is TGTGCCAGCCTCCTGAAGATCCTTAACTATGGCTACACCTTC. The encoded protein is CASLLKILNYGYTF.

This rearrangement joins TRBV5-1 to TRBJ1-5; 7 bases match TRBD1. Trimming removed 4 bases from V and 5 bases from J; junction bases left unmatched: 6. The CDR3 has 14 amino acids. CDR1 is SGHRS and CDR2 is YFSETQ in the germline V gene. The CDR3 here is CASSATGRDQPQHF. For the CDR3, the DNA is TGCGCCAGCAGCGCGACAGGGAGAGATCAGCCCCAGCATTTT. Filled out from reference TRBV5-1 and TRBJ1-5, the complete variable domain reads KAGVTQTPRYLIKTRGQQVTLSCSPISGHRSVSWYQQTPGQGLQFLFEYFSETQRNKGNFPGRFSGRQFSNSRSEMNVSTLELGDSALYLCASSATGRDQPQHFGDGTRLSIL.

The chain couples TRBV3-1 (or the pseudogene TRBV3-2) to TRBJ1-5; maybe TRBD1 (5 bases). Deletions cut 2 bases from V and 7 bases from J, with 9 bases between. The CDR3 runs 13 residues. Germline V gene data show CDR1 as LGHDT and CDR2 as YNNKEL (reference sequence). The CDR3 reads CASSQSPGQPQHF. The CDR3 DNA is TGTGCCAGCAGCCAAAGTCCAGGGCAGCCCCAGCATTTT.

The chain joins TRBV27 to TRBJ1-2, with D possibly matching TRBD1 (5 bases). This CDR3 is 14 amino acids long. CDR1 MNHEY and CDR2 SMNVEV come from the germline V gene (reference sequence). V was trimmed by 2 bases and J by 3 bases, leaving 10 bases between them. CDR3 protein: CASSLEMGDYGYTF. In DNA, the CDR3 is TGTGCCAGCAGTTTAGAAATGGGGGACTATGGCTACACCTTC.